This T cell receptor beta chain was captured in a study of blood T cell repertoires in COVID-19. Study details: Material from acute and convalescent COVID-19 was sourced from the United States, Italy and Spain. PBMCs, B-cell-depleted T cells, or T cells provided the cDNA or gDNA that made up the material.

In the original processing: From reference gene primer amplification, estimates of nucleated cell counts were derived. Clones were read by immunoSEQ multiplex PCR, and TCRdb kept only the in-frame ones, dropping some. That table is the source of V, J and clone size, and D and trimming were worked out from the DNA. The sample includes 70,000 to 95,000 clones, 85% to 90% of them seen just once. The receptor was derived from a man aged 65-85 years with active or convalescent COVID-19. Material: peripheral blood.

This CDR3 is CASRPPAGAGTEAFF. CDR3 sequence (DNA): TGTGCCAGCAGGCCTCCCGCAGGGGCTGGCACTGAAGCTTTCTTT. The genes are TRBV28 and TRBJ1-1, with TRBD1 as a possible D gene (6 bases). Germline CDR1 MDHEN, CDR2 SYDVKM. V was clipped by 6 bases and J by 4 bases, with 18 bases between them. This CDR3 comprises 15 residues.